The subject of this entry is one T cell receptor (beta chain). This sample was included in a study of technical replicates of blood from a few donors. The CDR3 is 14 residues long. V was clipped by 5 bases and J by 1 base, with 10 bases between them. The V gene's germline CDR1 is SGHTA and CDR2 FQGTGA. This table comes from immunoSEQ multiplex PCR, and its TCRdb copy is limited to in-frame clones, with some not included. The sample gives roughly 80,000 clones, 89% of which show up once; approximately 0.42% is in the top ten. This clonotype was obtained from a human donor in good health. The chain joins TRBV7-3 to TRBJ2-3, with D unresolved. The sequencing input was T cells isolated from PBMCs. CDR3 amino acids: CASSLPGGTDTQYF. CDR3 nucleotides: TGTGCCAGCAGCCTCCCAGGTGGCACAGATACGCAGTATTTT.